The T cell receptor beta chain under discussion was sequenced for a study of neurological immune-mediated disorders. Study results and limitations: HTLV-1-associated myelopathy displayed the greatest TCR clonal expansion, and multiple sclerosis exhibited the smallest, lower than that of healthy controls.

V lost 0 bases to trimming and J lost 0 bases, with 9 bases between them. Germline V gene sequence: CDR1 DFQATT, CDR2 SNEGSKA (reference sequence). This CDR3 contains 15 residues. This clonotype was seen many times. The antigen remains unidentified. 5'RACE employing 10-nucleotide random UMIs yielded the cDNA. Each CDR3 protein is one row after TCRdb ran MiXCR on the 5' RACE reads. The repertoire has roughly 76,000 distinct CDR3 sequences, 12% to 15% of them found once; the top ten carry roughly 7.3%. For the unsorted libraries, 2 million PBMCs stored at -80 C served as input. The sequence derives from a woman aged 45-59 years in good health. The sequencing input was PBMCs. V gene TRBV20-1 combines with J gene TRBJ2-4; D is ambiguous. The CDR3 loop is CSARELSLAKNIQYF. CDR3 DNA: TGCAGTGCTAGAGAATTGTCCCTAGCCAAAAACATTCAGTACTTC.